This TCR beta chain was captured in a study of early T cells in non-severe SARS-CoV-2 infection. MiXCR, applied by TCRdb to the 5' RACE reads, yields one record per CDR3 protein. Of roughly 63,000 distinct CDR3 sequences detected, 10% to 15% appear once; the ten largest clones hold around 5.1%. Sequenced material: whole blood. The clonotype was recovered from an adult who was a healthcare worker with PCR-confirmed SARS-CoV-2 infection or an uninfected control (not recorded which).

CDR3 sequence: CASSLAGGDYNEQFF. The DNA of the CDR3 is TGTGCCAGCAGTTTAGCGGGGGGTGACTACAATGAGCAGTTCTTC. V is TRBV27 and J is TRBJ2-1; 8 nucleotides agree with TRBD2. This CDR3 spans 15 amino acids. In germline, CDR1 is MNHEY, CDR2 SMNVEV (reference sequence). V lost 2 bases, J lost 3 bases, and 3 bases stayed unmatched.